This TCR beta chain is drawn from a study of T-cell memory formation after mild COVID-19. Study background: Clusters of TCRs were largely donor specific.

Germline assignment: CDR1 SGHVS and CDR2 FNYEAQ. The CDR3 is 16 residues long. V lost 3 bases and J lost 0; bases outside the gene matches: 5. TCRdb reprocessed the 5' RACE reads with MiXCR, giving one entry per CDR3 protein. The repertoire includes about 140,000 distinct CDR3 sequences, around 15% of them detected once, and approximately 30% sits in the top ten. Only a few counts were recorded for this clonotype. The TCR sequence derives from an adult woman who had mild COVID-19 (a few samples of this study predate the infection). Cell type and time point are not known. The genes are TRBV7-6 and TRBJ2-1; 7 nucleotides match TRBD2. Sample: PBMCs or a T cell subset sorted from them (not recorded which). The CDR3 protein is CASSLTSLISYNEQFF. The CDR3 DNA reads as TGTGCCAGCAGCTTGACTAGCCTCATCTCCTACAATGAGCAGTTCTTC.